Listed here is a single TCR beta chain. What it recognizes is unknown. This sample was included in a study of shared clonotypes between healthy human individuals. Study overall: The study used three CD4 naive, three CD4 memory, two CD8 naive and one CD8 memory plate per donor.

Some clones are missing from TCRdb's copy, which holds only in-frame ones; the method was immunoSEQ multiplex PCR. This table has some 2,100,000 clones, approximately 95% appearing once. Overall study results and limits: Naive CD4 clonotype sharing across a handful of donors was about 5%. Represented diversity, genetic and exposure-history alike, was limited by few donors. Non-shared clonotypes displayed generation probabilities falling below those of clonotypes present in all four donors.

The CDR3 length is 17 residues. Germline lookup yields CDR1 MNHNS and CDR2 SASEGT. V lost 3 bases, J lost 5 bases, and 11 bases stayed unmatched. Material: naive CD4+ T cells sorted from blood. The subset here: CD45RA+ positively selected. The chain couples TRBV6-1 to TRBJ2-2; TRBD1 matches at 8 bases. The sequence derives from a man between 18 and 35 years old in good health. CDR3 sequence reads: CASSDPGQGRLTGELFF. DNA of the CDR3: TGTGCCAGCAGTGATCCCGGACAGGGCAGACTTACCGGGGAGCTGTTTTTT.